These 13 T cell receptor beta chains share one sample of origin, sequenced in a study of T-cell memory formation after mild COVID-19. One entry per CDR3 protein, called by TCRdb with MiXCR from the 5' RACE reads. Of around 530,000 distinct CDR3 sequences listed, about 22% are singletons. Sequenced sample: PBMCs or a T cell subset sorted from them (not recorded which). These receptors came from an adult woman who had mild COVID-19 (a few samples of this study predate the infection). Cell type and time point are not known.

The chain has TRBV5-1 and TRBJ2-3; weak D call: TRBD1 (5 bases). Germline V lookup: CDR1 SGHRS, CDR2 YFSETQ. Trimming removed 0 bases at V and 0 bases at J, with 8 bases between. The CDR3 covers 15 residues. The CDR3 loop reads CASSLERQSTDTQYF. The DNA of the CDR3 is TGCGCCAGCAGCTTGGAAAGACAGAGCACAGATACGCAGTATTTT.

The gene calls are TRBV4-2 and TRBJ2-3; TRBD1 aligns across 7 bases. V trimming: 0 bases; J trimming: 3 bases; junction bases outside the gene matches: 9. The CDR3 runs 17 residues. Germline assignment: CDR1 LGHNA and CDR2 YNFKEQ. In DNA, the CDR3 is TGTGCCAGCAGCCAAGATTCCAACAGGGGTGGGACAGATACGCAGTATTTT. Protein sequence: CASSQDSNRGGTDTQYF.

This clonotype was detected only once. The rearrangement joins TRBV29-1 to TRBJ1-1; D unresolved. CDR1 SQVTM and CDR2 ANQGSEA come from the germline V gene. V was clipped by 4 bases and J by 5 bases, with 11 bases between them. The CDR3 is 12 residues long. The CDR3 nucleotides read TGCAGCGTTGCGTGGGGTCCGACTGAAGCTTTCTTT. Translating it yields CSVAWGPTEAFF.

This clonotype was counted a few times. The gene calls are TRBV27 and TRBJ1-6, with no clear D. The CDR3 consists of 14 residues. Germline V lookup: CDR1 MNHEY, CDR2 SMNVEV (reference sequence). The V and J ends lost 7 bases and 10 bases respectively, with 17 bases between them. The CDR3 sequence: CASNPLGSPSPLHF. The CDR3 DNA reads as TGTGCCAGCAATCCCCTAGGATCACCCTCACCCCTCCACTTT.

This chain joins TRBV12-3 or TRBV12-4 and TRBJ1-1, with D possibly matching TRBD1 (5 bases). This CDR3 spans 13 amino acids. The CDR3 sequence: CATTSGGPTEAFF. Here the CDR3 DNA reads TGTGCTACGACTTCCGGGGGTCCCACTGAAGCTTTCTTT.

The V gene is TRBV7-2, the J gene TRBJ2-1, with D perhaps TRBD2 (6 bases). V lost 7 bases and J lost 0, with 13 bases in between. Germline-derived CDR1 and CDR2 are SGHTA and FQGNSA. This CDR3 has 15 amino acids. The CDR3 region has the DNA TGTGCCAGCAACTGGGACTTAGGCTCCTACAATGAGCAGTTCTTC. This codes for CASNWDLGSYNEQFF.

This CDR3 reads CASSVGTSGTSTDTQYF. In nucleotides, the CDR3 is TGTGCCAGCAGCGTAGGGACTAGCGGGACCTCCACAGATACGCAGTATTTT. The chain carries TRBV9 and TRBJ2-3; 12 nucleotides match TRBD2. The CDR3 has 17 amino acids. Germline V gene lookup returns CDR1 SGDLS and CDR2 YYNGEE. The V gene end was trimmed by 0 bases and the J gene end by 2 bases; junction bases not matched to a gene: 4.

CDR3 loop: CASSLLGGKLFF. The CDR3 bases are TGTGCCAGCAGCTTACTGGGAGGGAAGCTGTTTTTT. This rearrangement joins TRBV11-2 to TRBJ2-2; the match to TRBD2 covers 7 bases. Germline assignment: CDR1 SGHAT and CDR2 FQNNGV. J lost 12 bases, V lost 2 bases, and 3 bases had no gene match. The CDR3 sequence is 12 residues long.

The CDR3 region is CSATSGGTNTGELFF. The DNA of the CDR3 is TGCAGTGCTACTAGCGGGGGGACTAACACCGGGGAGCTGTTTTTT. The gene calls are TRBV20-1 and TRBJ2-2; 11 bases match TRBD2. Germline CDR1 and CDR2: DFQATT and SNEGSKA (reference sequence). The V and J ends lost 4 bases and 2 bases, in that order; junction bases with no gene match: 3. The CDR3 consists of 15 residues.

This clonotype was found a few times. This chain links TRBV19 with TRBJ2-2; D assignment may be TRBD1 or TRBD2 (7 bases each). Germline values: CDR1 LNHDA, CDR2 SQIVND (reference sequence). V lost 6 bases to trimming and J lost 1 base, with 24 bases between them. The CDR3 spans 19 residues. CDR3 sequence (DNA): TGTGCCAGTAGCATCCCCCGAGGGAGGGGGCAAGAGAACACCGGGGAGCTGTTTTTT. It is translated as CASSIPRGRGQENTGELFF. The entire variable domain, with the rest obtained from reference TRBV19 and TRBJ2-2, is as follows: DGGITQSPKYLFRKEGQNVTLSCEQNLNHDAMYWYRQDPGQGLRLIYYSQIVNDFQKGDIAEGYSVSREKKESFPLTVTSAQKNPTAFYLCASSIPRGRGQENTGELFFGEGSRLTVL.

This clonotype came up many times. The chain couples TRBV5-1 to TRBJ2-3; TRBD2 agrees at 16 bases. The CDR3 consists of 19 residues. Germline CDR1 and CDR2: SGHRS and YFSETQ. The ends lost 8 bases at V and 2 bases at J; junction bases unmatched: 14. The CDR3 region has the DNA TGCGCCAGTTCTACTCCCGGGACTAGCGGGGGGGCGAACACAGATACGCAGTATTTT. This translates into CASSTPGTSGGANTDTQYF.

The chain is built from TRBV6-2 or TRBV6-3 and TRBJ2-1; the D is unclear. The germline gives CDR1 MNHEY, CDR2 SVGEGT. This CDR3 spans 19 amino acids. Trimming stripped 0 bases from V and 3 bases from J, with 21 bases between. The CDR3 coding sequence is TGTGCCAGCAGTTACTCGCGTTGGTCAAGCGAGCTCCTCTACAATGAGCAGTTCTTC. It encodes CASSYSRWSSELLYNEQFF.

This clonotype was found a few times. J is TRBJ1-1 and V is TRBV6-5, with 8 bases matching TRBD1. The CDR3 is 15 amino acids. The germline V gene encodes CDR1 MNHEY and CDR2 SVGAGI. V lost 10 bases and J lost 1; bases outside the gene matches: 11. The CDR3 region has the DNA TGTGCCATCGCCCAGGTAGGGACAGGGAACACTGAAGCTTTCTTT. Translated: CAIAQVGTGNTEAFF.